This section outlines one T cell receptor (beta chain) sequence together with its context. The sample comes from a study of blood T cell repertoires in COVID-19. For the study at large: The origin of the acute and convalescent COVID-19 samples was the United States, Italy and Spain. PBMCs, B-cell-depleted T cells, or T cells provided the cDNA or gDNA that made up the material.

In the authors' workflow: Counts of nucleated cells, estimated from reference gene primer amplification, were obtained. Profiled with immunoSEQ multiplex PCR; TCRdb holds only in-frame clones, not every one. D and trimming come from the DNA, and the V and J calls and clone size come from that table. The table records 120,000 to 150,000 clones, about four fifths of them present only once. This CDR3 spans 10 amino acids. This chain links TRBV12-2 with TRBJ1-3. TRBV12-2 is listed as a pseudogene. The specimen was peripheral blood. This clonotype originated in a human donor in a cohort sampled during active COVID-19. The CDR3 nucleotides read TGTGCAAGTCGCTTCCGGACCATATATTTT. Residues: CASRFRTIYF.